This T cell receptor beta chain emerged from a study of T cell responses to AZD1222 COVID-19 vaccine. Notes on the study in general: Breadth and depth of Spike-specific TCRs rose after two AZD1222 doses.

The V and J ends lost 4 bases and 0 bases, in that order; junction bases with no gene match: 7. Germline CDR1 and CDR2: SGHRS and YFSETQ. CDR3 length: 16 amino acids. TCRdb's copy holds only in-frame clones and misses some; the assay was immunoSEQ multiplex PCR. This sample has more than 85,000 clones, with 70% to 90% found just once. Regarding this clone: What it binds is unknown.

Sequenced material: peripheral blood, taken on day 0 of AZD1222 vaccination. The sequence was obtained from an adult in good health. The V gene is TRBV5-1, the J gene TRBJ1-3, with 7 positions matching TRBD1. CDR3 nucleotide sequence: TGCGCCAGCAGCCCTTACAGGGGTAGCTCTGGAAACACCATATATTTT. This sequence encodes CASSPYRGSSGNTIYF.